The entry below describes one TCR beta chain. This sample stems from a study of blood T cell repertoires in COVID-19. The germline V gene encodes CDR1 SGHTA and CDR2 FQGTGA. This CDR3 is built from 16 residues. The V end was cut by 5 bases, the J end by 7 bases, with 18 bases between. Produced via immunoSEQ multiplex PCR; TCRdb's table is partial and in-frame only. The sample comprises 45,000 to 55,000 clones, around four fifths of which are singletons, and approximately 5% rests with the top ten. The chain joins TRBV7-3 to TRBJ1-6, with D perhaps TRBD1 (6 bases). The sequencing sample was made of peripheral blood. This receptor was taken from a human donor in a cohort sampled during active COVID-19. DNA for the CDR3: TGTGCCAGCAGCCTATATGACAGGCGCCTGAATTCACCCCTCCACTTT. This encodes CASSLYDRRLNSPLHF. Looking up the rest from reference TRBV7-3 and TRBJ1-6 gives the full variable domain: GAGVSQTPSNKVTEKGKYVELRCDPISGHTALYWYRQSLGQGPEFLIYFQGTGAADDSGLPNDRFFAVRPEGSVSTLKIQRTERGDSAVYLCASSLYDRRLNSPLHFGNGTRLTVT.